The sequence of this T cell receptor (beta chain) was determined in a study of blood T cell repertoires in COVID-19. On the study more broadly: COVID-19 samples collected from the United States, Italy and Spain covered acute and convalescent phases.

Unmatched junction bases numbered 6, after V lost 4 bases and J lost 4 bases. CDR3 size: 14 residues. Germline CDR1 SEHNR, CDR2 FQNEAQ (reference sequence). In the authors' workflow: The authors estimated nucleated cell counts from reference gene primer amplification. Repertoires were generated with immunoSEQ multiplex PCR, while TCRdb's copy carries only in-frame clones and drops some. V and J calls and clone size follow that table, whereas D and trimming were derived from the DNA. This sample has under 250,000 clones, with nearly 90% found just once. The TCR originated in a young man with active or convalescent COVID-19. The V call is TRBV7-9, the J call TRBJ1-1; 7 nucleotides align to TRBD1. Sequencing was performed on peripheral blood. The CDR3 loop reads CASSSSDRRTEAFF. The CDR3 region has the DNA TGTGCCAGCAGCTCCTCGGACAGGCGCACTGAAGCTTTCTTT.